A selection of T cell receptor beta chains follows, all from one sample in a study of blood T cell repertoires in COVID-19. Assay used: immunoSEQ multiplex PCR; TCRdb lists only in-frame clones, some missing. The table has 200,000 to 300,000 clones, 75% to 90% seen once. Specimen: PBMCs or T cells enriched from blood (not recorded which). The receptors derive from a man between 50 and 59 years old who had been exposed to COVID-19. CDR3s include the opening cysteine and the closing phenylalanine or tryptophan. The D gene is left open where the match is weak. The size entry is marked missing in some rows and otherwise reads once, few, many or a size class.

J: TRBJ2-5
D: TRBD1
size: -
V: TRBV7-8
DNA: TGTGCCAGCAGCGTTCCCGGGACAGGGGGCAGGGGGGCCCAGTACTTC
CDR3: CASSVPGTGGRGAQYF

J: TRBJ1-1
D: -
size: -
V: TRBV9
DNA: TGTGCCAGCAGCGTCGGCGGGCTCACTGAAGCTTTCTTT
CDR3: CASSVGGLTEAFF

J: TRBJ2-3
D: -
size: -
V: TRBV5-4
DNA: TGTGCCAGCAGCTTGGATGGGGGAGGAACAGATACGCAGTATTTT
CDR3: CASSLDGGGTDTQYF

J: TRBJ1-5
D: TRBD1
size: -
V: TRBV19
DNA: TGTGCCAGTAGTTCCCGGGACAGGGGAAATCAGCCCCAGCATTTT
CDR3: CASSSRDRGNQPQHF

J: TRBJ2-2
D: TRBD2
size: few
V: TRBV9
DNA: TGTGCCAGCAGCTACGGACTAGCGGGAGAGGGTGGTTCCGGGGAGCTGTTTTTT
CDR3: CASSYGLAGEGGSGELFF

J: TRBJ2-5
D: -
size: -
V: TRBV5-1
DNA: TGCGCCAGCAGCTTGGACAGACCCGACCAAGAAGAGACCCAGTACTTC
CDR3: CASSLDRPDQEETQYF

J: TRBJ1-1
D: TRBD1
size: few
V: TRBV11-2
DNA: TGTGCCAGCAGCCCGCGACAGGGATACATTGAAGCTTTCTTT
CDR3: CASSPRQGYIEAFF

J: TRBJ2-3
D: TRBD2
size: few
V: TRBV5-1
DNA: TGCGCCAGCAGCTTGGGACTAGCCGGGGCAGATACGCAGTATTTT
CDR3: CASSLGLAGADTQYF

J: TRBJ2-5
D: -
size: -
V: TRBV10-2
DNA: TGCGCCAGCCGTTCATGGGGGCGAGAAGAGACCCAGTACTTC
CDR3: CASRSWGREETQYF

J: TRBJ2-1
D: TRBD1
size: -
V: TRBV27
DNA: TGTGCCAGCAGCCAAAGACAGGGGGCGGACCACAATGAGCAGTTCTTC
CDR3: CASSQRQGADHNEQFF

J: TRBJ1-4
D: TRBD1
size: -
V: TRBV19
DNA: TGTGCCAGTAGAGACAGGGATTTTGAAAAACTGTTTTTT
CDR3: CASRDRDFEKLFF

J: TRBJ1-2
D: -
size: once
V: TRBV7-9
DNA: TGTGCCAGCAGCTTAACAGGGCCCTATGGCTACACCTTC
CDR3: CASSLTGPYGYTF

J: TRBJ2-1
D: -
size: -
V: TRBV6-2/TRBV6-3
DNA: TGTGCCAGCAGTTACCACACAGGGAATGAGCAGTTCTTC
CDR3: CASSYHTGNEQFF

J: TRBJ1-2
D: TRBD1
size: -
V: TRBV9
DNA: TGTGCCAGCAGCGTAGCGGGACAGCCCTATGGCTACACCTTC
CDR3: CASSVAGQPYGYTF

J: TRBJ2-3
D: TRBD1
size: once
V: TRBV5-1
DNA: TGCGCCAGCAGCACGCGACAGGGCCCAGATACGCAGTATTTT
CDR3: CASSTRQGPDTQYF

J: TRBJ1-5
D: -
size: -
V: TRBV7-9
DNA: TGTGCCAGCAGCTCCATACAGGGTAGCGGCAATCAGCCCCAGCATTTT
CDR3: CASSSIQGSGNQPQHF

J: TRBJ1-1
D: -
size: -
V: TRBV15
DNA: TGTGCCACCAGCACAACCAAAACAGGGACCACTGAAGCTTTCTTT
CDR3: CATSTTKTGTTEAFF

J: TRBJ2-1
D: -
size: -
V: TRBV10-2
DNA: TGCGCCTCCTCAGACAACTCCTACAATGAGCAGTTCTTC
CDR3: CASSDNSYNEQFF

J: TRBJ2-7
D: -
size: once
V: TRBV2
DNA: TGTGCCAGCAGGGAAAACCGGGACACCTACGAGCAGTACTTC
CDR3: CASRENRDTYEQYF

J: TRBJ2-2
D: -
size: -
V: TRBV5-8
DNA: TGTGCCAGCAGCTCCACTAGCTATGGGGAGCTGTTTTTT
CDR3: CASSSTSYGELFF

J: TRBJ1-6
D: TRBD1
size: once
V: TRBV5-6
DNA: TGTGCCAGCGCTACAGGGGGCCTTAATAATTCACCCCTCCACTTT
CDR3: CASATGGLNNSPLHF

J: TRBJ2-7
D: TRBD1
size: -
V: TRBV6-5
DNA: TGTGCCAGCAGTACTACGGACAGGAGATTCTACGAGCAGTACTTC
CDR3: CASSTTDRRFYEQYF

J: TRBJ1-4
D: -
size: -
V: TRBV29-1
DNA: TGCAGCACCTACGAGCCAACTAATGAAAAACTGTTTTTT
CDR3: CSTYEPTNEKLFF

J: TRBJ2-1
D: TRBD2
size: -
V: TRBV2
DNA: TGTGCCAGCAGTGATTGGACTAGCGGGGAAAATGAGCAGTTCTTC
CDR3: CASSDWTSGENEQFF

J: TRBJ1-6
D: TRBD1
size: -
V: TRBV2
DNA: TGTGCCAGCAGTACGAGACAGGGGGCATTTTCACCCCTCCACTTT
CDR3: CASSTRQGAFSPLHF

J: TRBJ1-1
D: -
size: -
V: TRBV5-1
DNA: TGCGCCAGCAGCTTGGGGTTTGTGGAGGACAACACTGAAGCTTTCTTT
CDR3: CASSLGFVEDNTEAFF

J: TRBJ1-5
D: -
size: -
V: TRBV2
DNA: TGTGCCAGCAGTGAAGCGGGGGGAGGGGGCAATCAGCCCCAGCATTTT
CDR3: CASSEAGGGGNQPQHF

J: TRBJ1-1
D: -
size: once
V: TRBV5-6
DNA: TGTGCCAGCAGCTCGACGGTGACAGACGAAGCTTTCTTT
CDR3: CASSSTVTDEAFF

J: TRBJ2-3
D: TRBD2
size: -
V: TRBV19
DNA: TGTGCCAGTAGTCCCTTAGCGGGAGTCTCTCATACGCAGTATTTT
CDR3: CASSPLAGVSHTQYF

J: TRBJ2-3
D: -
size: -
V: TRBV3-1/TRBV3-2
DNA: TGTGCCAGCAGCCTCGCCGCCGGGGATAGCACAGATACGCAGTATTTT
CDR3: CASSLAAGDSTDTQYF

J: TRBJ1-3
D: -
size: -
V: TRBV13
DNA: TGTGCCAGCAGCTCACAGGCGAATGGAAACACCATATATTTT
CDR3: CASSSQANGNTIYF